The 27 T cell receptor beta chains in this list originate from one sample, sequenced in a study of shared clonotypes between healthy human individuals (dated by TCRdb to 2019 to 2021). Library construction relied on the immunoSEQ multiplex PCR assay. Held by TCRdb, this immuneACCESS table contains in-frame sequences only and omits some clones. Under half of the omission traces to an unresolved V gene where checked; the cause of the rest is unknown. The sample records a few million clones, 80% to 95% of which are singletons. The ten largest clones capture under 0.45% of the sample. The material sequenced was naive CD4+ T cells from PBMCs. This specimen's cell subset or site label, interpreted: CD45RA+ positively selected. Receptors were obtained from a young man in good health. Some clones in this sample may be carry-over from other donors' samples.

The rearrangement uses TRBV11-2 and TRBJ2-2, with 14 bases fitting TRBD2. CDR1 is SGHAT and CDR2 is FQNNGV in the germline V gene. The junction had 7 bases not matched to a gene; V was cut back by 5 bases and J by 8 bases. The CDR3 runs 16 residues. The CDR3 nucleotides are TGTGCCAGCAGCCCTCGGACTAGCGGGAGGCGTGGGGAGCTGTTTTTT. Encoded protein: CASSPRTSGRRGELFF.

The chain has TRBV28 and TRBJ2-1; 12 nucleotides match TRBD2. CDR3 length equals 15 residues. J gave up 8 bases and V 8 bases, and 10 bases lay outside the gene matches. CDR1 and CDR2 (germline): MDHEN, SYDVKM. The CDR3 here is CASSLAGGVQDEQFF. CDR3 DNA: TGTGCCAGCTCTCTAGCGGGGGGGGTACAGGATGAGCAGTTCTTC.

CDR3 protein: CASSQLNSGSEQYF. The CDR3 coding sequence is TGTGCCAGCTCACAACTAAATAGCGGGAGTGAGCAGTACTTC. V usage is TRBV18 and J usage is TRBJ2-7; TRBD2 matches at 9 bases. The CDR3 consists of 14 residues. From germline, CDR1 is KGHSH and CDR2 LQKENI. V shed 4 bases and J 7 bases; nucleotides not matched to a gene: 8.

The chain joins TRBV7-3 to TRBJ2-1, with 10 bases identical to TRBD2. Germline lookup yields CDR1 SGHTA and CDR2 FQGTGA. After removal of 3 bases from V and 12 bases from J, the junction contained 8 bases not matched to a gene. This CDR3 region has 14 residues. The CDR3 reads CASSLSTSGTLQFF. In nucleotides, the CDR3 is TGTGCCAGCAGCTTGAGTACTAGCGGGACACTGCAGTTCTTC.

The gene calls are TRBV4-1 and TRBJ2-7, with a weak D call TRBD2 (6 bases). Germline values: CDR1 MGHRA, CDR2 YSYEKL. V was pared by 1 base and J by 4 bases, with 14 bases between. The CDR3 loop spans 15 amino acids. DNA of the CDR3: TGCGCCAGCAGCCAAGGTAGTGCTGGGACTTACGAGCAGTACTTC. This encodes CASSQGSAGTYEQYF.

This chain connects TRBV6-5 to TRBJ2-5; no firm D call. The germline V gene encodes CDR1 MNHEY and CDR2 SVGAGI. The CDR3 extends over 14 amino acids. V lost 6 bases, J lost 0 bases, and 11 bases lay in between. CDR3 nucleotides: TGTGCCAGCAGCCGATCCATGTACCAAGAGACCCAGTACTTC. Protein: CASSRSMYQETQYF.

This rearrangement joins TRBV5-8 to TRBJ2-7; possibly TRBD1 for D (6 bases). This CDR3 has 16 residues. Trimming left V 5 bases short and J 6 bases short, with 24 bases between. CDR1 and CDR2 (germline): SGHTS, YDEGEE. CDR3 region: CASRRAGGTPSAEQYF. The CDR3 DNA reads TGTGCCAGCAGACGGGCGGGTGGGACACCATCAGCCGAGCAGTACTTC.

This clone appeared once. The V and J genes are TRBV9 and TRBJ2-4; D possibly uses TRBD1 or TRBD2 (6 bases each). The germline gives CDR1 SGDLS, CDR2 YYNGEE. CDR3 length: 14 residues. Trimming took 0 bases from V and 5 from J, leaving 9 bases between them. The CDR3 reads CASSVEGGQNIQYF. CDR3 bases: TGTGCCAGCAGCGTAGAGGGGGGTCAAAACATTCAGTACTTC. The variable domain in full, completed from reference TRBV9 and TRBJ2-4, reads DSGVTQTPKHLITATGQRVTLRCSPRSGDLSVYWYQQSLDQGLQFLIQYYNGEERAKGNILERFSAQQFPDLHSELNLSSLELGDSALYFCASSVEGGQNIQYFGAGTRLSVL.

The chain is built from TRBV5-1 and TRBJ2-2; TRBD1 aligns across 9 bases. The germline gives CDR1 SGHRS, CDR2 YFSETQ. This CDR3 has 17 residues. V gave up 0 bases and J gave up 6 bases; unmatched junction bases: 9. CDR3 DNA sequence: TGCGCCAGCAGCTTGGCGCAGACAGGGGGAAGGGCCGGGGAGCTGTTTTTT. Amino acid sequence: CASSLAQTGGRAGELFF.

V usage is TRBV5-3 and J usage is TRBJ2-1; D possibly corresponds to TRBD2 (5 bases). TRBV5-3 is an ORF for which the function is uncertain. V was cut by 4 bases and J by 13 bases, with 12 bases left in between. The CDR3 loop spans 11 amino acids. CDR3 nucleotides: TGTGCCAGAAGCATTGAGGGAATACAGTTCTTC. It is translated as CARSIEGIQFF.

V and J are TRBV30 and TRBJ1-2; 9 positions agree with TRBD1. Looked up from germline, CDR1 is GTSNPN and CDR2 is SVGIG (reference sequence). The CDR3 is 13 amino acids. V shed 2 bases and J 8 bases; nucleotides not matched to a gene: 6. Here the CDR3 DNA reads TGTGCCTGGAGTCTACAGGGGGCAGGCGGCTACACCTTC. This gives the protein CAWSLQGAGGYTF. Full variable domain (rest looked up from reference TRBV30 and TRBJ1-2): SQTIHQWPATLVQPVGSPLSLECTVEGTSNPNLYWYRQAAGRGLQLLFYSVGIGQISSEVPQNLSASRPQDRQFILSSKKLLLSDSGFYLCAWSLQGAGGYTFGSGTRLTVV.

The J gene is TRBJ2-7, the V gene TRBV28; 10 bases line up with TRBD1. Germline CDR1 MDHEN, CDR2 SYDVKM. CDR3 size: 15 residues. The V and J ends lost 3 bases and 0 bases, in that order; junction bases with no gene match: 2. The CDR3 sequence: CASSFGTGASYEQYF. In DNA form, the CDR3 reads TGTGCCAGCAGTTTTGGGACAGGGGCCTCCTACGAGCAGTACTTC. Based on the CDR3 plus reference TRBV28 and TRBJ2-7, the full variable domain is DVKVTQSSRYLVKRTGEKVFLECVQDMDHENMFWYRQDPGLGLRLIYFSYDVKMKEKGDIPEGYSVSREKKERFSLILESASTNQTSMYLCASSFGTGASYEQYFGPGTRLTVT.

This chain links TRBV9 with TRBJ2-5; D assignment may be TRBD1 or TRBD2 (5 bases each). CDR3 length: 16 amino acids. Germline V gene lookup returns CDR1 SGDLS and CDR2 YYNGEE. V lost 4 bases, J lost 1 base, and 17 bases lay in between. CDR3 bases: TGTGCCAGCAGCCAATGGGGGTTAGGTAGCCAAGAGACCCAGTACTTC. Amino acids: CASSQWGLGSQETQYF.

The chain has TRBV11-3 and TRBJ2-3; 7 nucleotides agree with TRBD1. The germline CDR1 and CDR2 sequences are SGHNT and YENEEA. The junction had 1 base not matched to a gene; V was cut back by 4 bases and J by 0 bases. The CDR3 totals 14 residues. The CDR3 coding sequence is TGTGCCAGCAGCTCACAGGGGAGCACAGATACGCAGTATTTT. Protein sequence: CASSSQGSTDTQYF.

The chain combines TRBV4-1 with TRBJ1-4; 7 nucleotides align to TRBD1. V was pared by 1 base and J by 4 bases, with 12 bases of the junction left unmatched. This CDR3 is 18 amino acids long. In germline, CDR1 is MGHRA, CDR2 YSYEKL. CDR3 sequence: CASSQVYRGRIGNEKLFF. In DNA, the CDR3 is TGCGCCAGCAGCCAAGTGTATAGGGGGCGGATTGGTAATGAAAAACTGTTTTTT.

CDR3 residues: CASSLGGVNYGYTF. CDR3 bases: TGTGCCAGCAGCTTAGGAGGAGTTAACTATGGCTACACCTTC. The rearrangement links TRBV7-2 to TRBJ1-2; no definite D call. The V gene lost 1 base and the J gene lost 1 base, with 7 bases spanning the gap. CDR3 length: 14 residues. CDR1 and CDR2 (germline): SGHTA, FQGNSA.

The genes are TRBV27 and TRBJ2-7; 9 bases align to TRBD1. The germline CDR1 and CDR2 sequences are MNHEY and SMNVEV (reference sequence). This CDR3 is 14 amino acids long. The trim removed 5 bases at V and 2 bases at J, leaving 4 bases unmatched. CDR3 nucleotides: TGTGCCAGCAGTCCGGGACAGGGAACCTACGAGCAGTACTTC. It translates to CASSPGQGTYEQYF.

This rearrangement joins TRBV7-2 to TRBJ1-2; TRBD1 aligns across 8 bases. The germline gives CDR1 SGHTA, CDR2 FQGNSA. The CDR3 loop spans 13 amino acids. The ends lost 5 bases at V and 8 bases at J; junction bases unmatched: 7. Here the CDR3 DNA reads TGTGCCAGCAGCCCGGACAGGGTAAAGGGCTACACCTTC. The encoded protein is CASSPDRVKGYTF.

CDR3 region: CASSLSPRGGGREKLFF. The CDR3 nucleotides are TGTGCCAGCAGCTTATCCCCCAGGGGGGGTGGTCGGGAAAAACTGTTTTTT. The chain links TRBV7-2 to TRBJ1-4; TRBD1 aligns across 7 bases. The CDR3 consists of 17 residues. Germline V lookup: CDR1 SGHTA, CDR2 FQGNSA. V was pared by 2 bases and J by 8 bases, with 14 bases of the junction left unmatched.

The chain uses TRBV7-2 and TRBJ2-1; 8 bases agree with TRBD1. From germline, CDR1 is SGHTA and CDR2 FQGNSA. The V gene end was trimmed by 5 bases and the J gene end by 7 bases; junction bases not matched to a gene: 7. This CDR3 is built from 14 residues. CDR3 sequence reads: CASSLRTGWNEQFF. The CDR3 DNA is TGTGCCAGCAGCCTTAGGACAGGGTGGAATGAGCAGTTCTTC.

Remarks on this clone: At the DNA level, this CDR3 is encoded by other sequences in the same sample as well. The chain links TRBV5-1 to TRBJ2-1; 9 bases are shared with TRBD2. The CDR3 loop spans 15 amino acids. In germline, CDR1 is SGHRS, CDR2 YFSETQ. Trimming cost V 3 bases and J 1 base; bases outside gene matches: 2. CDR3 sequence (DNA): TGCGCCAGCAGCTACCTAGCGGGGTCCTACAATGAGCAGTTCTTC. It is translated as CASSYLAGSYNEQFF.

Here the CDR3 DNA reads TGTGCCAGCAGCTTGGAAATAGCGGGATGGAATGAGCAGTTCTTC. This codes for CASSLEIAGWNEQFF. The rearrangement links TRBV5-4 to TRBJ2-1; 8 bases are a match to TRBD2. Germline V gene lookup returns CDR1 SGHNT and CDR2 YYREEE (reference sequence). The V and J ends lost 0 bases and 7 bases, in that order; junction bases with no gene match: 6. CDR3 length: 15 amino acids.

The chain is built from TRBV27 and TRBJ1-5; possible D gene TRBD1, 5 bases. The V end was cut by 0 bases, the J end by 0 bases, with 9 bases between. Germline V CDR1 and CDR2: MNHEY, SMNVEV (reference sequence). This CDR3 contains 16 residues. The CDR3 spells CASSLSGEGSNQPQHF. CDR3 DNA: TGTGCCAGCAGTTTATCGGGGGAAGGTAGCAATCAGCCCCAGCATTTT.

This clone was seen just once. The chain links TRBV11-3 to TRBJ2-5; D is unclear. The CDR3 has 15 amino acids. V lost 2 bases and J lost 5, with 15 bases in between. CDR1 and CDR2 (germline): SGHNT, YENEEA. CDR3 region: CASSLLAGPQETQYF. Written as DNA, the CDR3 is TGTGCCAGCAGCTTATTAGCCGGTCCTCAGGAGACCCAGTACTTC.

The chain employs TRBV5-1 and TRBJ2-5; 7 nucleotides line up with TRBD1. Germline-derived CDR1 and CDR2 are SGHRS and YFSETQ. This CDR3 contains 15 residues. The V segment lost 0 bases and the J segment 4 bases; nucleotides outside the gene matches: 6. CDR3 DNA sequence: TGCGCCAGCAGCTTGGTTTCAACAGGGGCAGAGACCCAGTACTTC. This gives the protein CASSLVSTGAETQYF.

This chain links TRBV7-9 with TRBJ2-7; 11 nucleotides line up with TRBD1. Germline values: CDR1 SEHNR, CDR2 FQNEAQ (reference sequence). V lost 2 bases, J lost 3 bases, and 9 bases stayed unmatched. The length of the CDR3 is 17 residues. Written as DNA, the CDR3 is TGTGCCAGCAGCTTAAATTCCCGGGACAGGGGGAACTACGAGCAGTACTTC. Protein sequence: CASSLNSRDRGNYEQYF.

This chain connects TRBV11-1 to TRBJ2-7, with 8 bases identical to TRBD2. Germline CDR1 is SGHAT and CDR2 is FQDESV (reference sequence). V lost 4 bases, J lost 7 bases, and 12 bases stayed unmatched. The CDR3 loop spans 15 amino acids. The CDR3 bases are TGTGCCAGCAGCTCCGTCGGGGGGGCGGTCGGAGAGCAGTACTTC. It translates to CASSSVGGAVGEQYF.